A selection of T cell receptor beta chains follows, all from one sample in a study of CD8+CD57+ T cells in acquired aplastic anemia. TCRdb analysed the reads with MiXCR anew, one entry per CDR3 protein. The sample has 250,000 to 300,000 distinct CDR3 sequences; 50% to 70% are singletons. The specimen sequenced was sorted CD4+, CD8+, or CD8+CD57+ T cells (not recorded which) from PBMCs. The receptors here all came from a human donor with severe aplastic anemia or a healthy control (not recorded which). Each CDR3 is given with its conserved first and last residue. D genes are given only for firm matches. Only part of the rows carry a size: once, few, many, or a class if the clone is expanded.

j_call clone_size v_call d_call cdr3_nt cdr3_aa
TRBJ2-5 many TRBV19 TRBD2 TGTGCCAGTAGTATAGGGCTCGGCGGGGGGGCGGAGACCCAGTACTTC CASSIGLGGGAETQYF
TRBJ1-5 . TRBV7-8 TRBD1 TGTGCCAGCAGCTTAGTGGACAGGGAGGCCCAGCATTTT CASSLVDREAQHF
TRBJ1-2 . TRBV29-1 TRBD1 TGCAGCGTTGAGGGACAGGGGGTCGGAAACACCTTC CSVEGQGVGNTF
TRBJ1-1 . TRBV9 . TGTGCCAGCAGCGCTACAGGGTTTGCGAACACTGGAGCTTTCTTT CASSATGFANTGAFF
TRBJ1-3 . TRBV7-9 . TGTGCCAGCAGCCCCACCCTTTCGACAGGCAACACCATATATTTT CASSPTLSTGNTIYF
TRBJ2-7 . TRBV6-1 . TGTGCCAGCAGCGTGCTCGGGACATCTGCCTACGAGCAGTACTTC CASSVLGTSAYEQYF
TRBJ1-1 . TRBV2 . TGTGCCAGCAGTGATAGGAGTATGAACACTGAAGCTTTCTTT CASSDRSMNTEAFF
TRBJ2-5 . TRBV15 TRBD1 TGTGCCACCAGCAGAGACAGGGGGCGGTCAGAGACCCAGTACTTC CATSRDRGRSETQYF
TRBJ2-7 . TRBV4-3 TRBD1 TGCGCCAGCAGCCAAGTGCAGGGGGAGTCCTACGAGCAGTACTTC CASSQVQGESYEQYF
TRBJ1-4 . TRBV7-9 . TGTGCCAGCAGCTCGTCAGGGGTCCGGGAAAAACTGTTTTTT CASSSSGVREKLFF
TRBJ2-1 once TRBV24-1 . TGTGCCACCAGCTCCCCGACTAGTCTGTTCTACAATGAGCAGTTCTTC CATSSPTSLFYNEQFF
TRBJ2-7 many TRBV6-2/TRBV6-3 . TGTGCCAGCAGTTACGGAGGTCCCTACGAGCAGTACTTC CASSYGGPYEQYF
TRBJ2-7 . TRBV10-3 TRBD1 TGTGCCACCGACCCGGGACAGGGCTACGAGCAGTACTTC CATDPGQGYEQYF
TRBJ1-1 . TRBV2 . TGTGCCAGCAGTGATCGGCAGGGGTTGTCTGAAGCTTTCTTT CASSDRQGLSEAFF
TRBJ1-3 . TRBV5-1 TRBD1 TGCGCCAGCAGCTCCGGGACAGTTAAGAACACCATATATTTT CASSSGTVKNTIYF
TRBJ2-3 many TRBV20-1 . TGCAGTGCTAGGGACTGGTCACAGGGCAGCACAGATACGCAGTATTTT CSARDWSQGSTDTQYF
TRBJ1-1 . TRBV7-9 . TGTGCCAGCAGCTGGGCGCTATCTGTGGTTGGCACTGAAGCTTTCTTT CASSWALSVVGTEAFF
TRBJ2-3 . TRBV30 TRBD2 TGTGCCTGGAGGGGTAGCGGGGGGGCAGATACGCAGTATTTT CAWRGSGGADTQYF
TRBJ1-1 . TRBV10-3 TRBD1 TGTGCCAGCAGTGAGCGGGACAGGGCGGGCACTGAAGCTTTCTTT CASSERDRAGTEAFF
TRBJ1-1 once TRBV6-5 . TGTGCCAGCAGGGGACCGGGTGAACCTGAAGCTTTCTTT CASRGPGEPEAFF
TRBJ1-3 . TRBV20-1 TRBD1 TGCAGTGCTCGCCCGACAGGGTCTGGAAACACCATATATTTT CSARPTGSGNTIYF
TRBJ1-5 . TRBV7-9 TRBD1 TGTGCCAGCAGTGCGACAGGGTTGGGCAATCAGCCCCAGCATTTT CASSATGLGNQPQHF
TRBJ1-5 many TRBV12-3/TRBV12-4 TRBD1 TGTGCCAGCAGTCGCCGGGGGGACAGGGGCAATCAGCCCCAGCATTTT CASSRRGDRGNQPQHF
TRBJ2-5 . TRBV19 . TGTGCCAGTAGTATAGATCGGGCAACGCAAGAGACCCAGTACTTC CASSIDRATQETQYF
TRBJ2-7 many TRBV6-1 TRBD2 TGTGCCAGCAATGTAGCGGGGGGCAGCTCCTACGAGCAGTACTTC CASNVAGGSSYEQYF
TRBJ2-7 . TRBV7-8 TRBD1 TGTGCCAGCAGCCGGACAGGATTCTACGAGCAGTACTTC CASSRTGFYEQYF
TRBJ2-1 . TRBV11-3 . TGTGCCAGCAGCTCCACCTACAATGAGCAGTGCTTC CASSSTYNEQCF
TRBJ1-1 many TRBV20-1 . TGCAGTGCTAGGTTTGCAGAGACAAACACTGAAGCTTTCTTT CSARFAETNTEAFF
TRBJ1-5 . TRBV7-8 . TGTGCCAGCAGCTTAGATACGAGCAATCAGCCCCAGCATTTT CASSLDTSNQPQHF
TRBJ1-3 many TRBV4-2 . TGTGCCAGCAGCCAAGAATTCATGGCGGCAGGGGCCATTAGCTCTGGAAACACCATATATTTT CASSQEFMAAGAISSGNTIYF
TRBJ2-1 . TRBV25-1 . TGTGCCAGCAGGAGGACAGTCCACAATGAGCAGTTCTTC CASRRTVHNEQFF
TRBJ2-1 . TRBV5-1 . TGTGCCAGCAGCTTGCCCAAAGGGAGCAATGAGCAGTTCTTC CASSLPKGSNEQFF
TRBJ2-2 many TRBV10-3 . TGTGCCATCAGTGAATCTGCGGGACCCGGGGAGCTGTTTTTT CAISESAGPGELFF
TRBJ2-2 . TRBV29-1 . TGCAGCGTAAGGGTGTACGGCACCGGGGAGCTGTTTTTT CSVRVYGTGELFF
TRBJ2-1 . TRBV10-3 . TGTGCCAGCTTCCGAGCGAGCACAGGCGACAATGAGCAGTTCTTC CASFRASTGDNEQFF
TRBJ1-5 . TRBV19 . TGTGCCAGTAGTAGTACAGGGACCCAAAATCAGCCCCAGCATTTT CASSSTGTQNQPQHF
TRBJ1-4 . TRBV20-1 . TGCAGTGCTAGAGAGGGGAACACTAATGAAAAACTGTTTTTT CSAREGNTNEKLFF
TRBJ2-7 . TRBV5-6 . TGTGCCAGCAGTCACGTGGACTCGACCTACGAGCAGTACTTC CASSHVDSTYEQYF
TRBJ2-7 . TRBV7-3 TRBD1 TGTGCCAGCAGCTTCTCCGGGACAGGGACCTACGAGCAGTACTTC CASSFSGTGTYEQYF
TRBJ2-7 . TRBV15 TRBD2 TGTGCCACCAGCAGAGCGCGGGGGTCTACCTACGAGCAGTACTTC CATSRARGSTYEQYF
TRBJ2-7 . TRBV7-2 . TGTGCCAGCAGCTTTCCCCGACTAGATAACTACGAGCAGTACTTC CASSFPRLDNYEQYF
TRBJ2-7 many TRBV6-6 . TGTGCCAGCAGTTTCCTTTTCTACGAGCAGTACTTC CASSFLFYEQYF
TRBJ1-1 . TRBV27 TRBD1 TGTGCCAGCAGTTGGACAGGGGCCACTGAAGCTTTCTTT CASSWTGATEAFF
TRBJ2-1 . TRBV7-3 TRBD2 TGTGCCAGCAGCCCCGCTAGCGGGGGGCCCCGCTCCTACAATGAGCAGTTCTTC CASSPASGGPRSYNEQFF
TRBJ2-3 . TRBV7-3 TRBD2 TGTGCCAGCAGGCCGGGACTAGCGGGAGTAGCTACGCAGTATTTT CASRPGLAGVATQYF
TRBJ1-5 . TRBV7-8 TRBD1 TGTGCCAGCAGCCAAGGGGGCACTCCCTGGCCCCAGCATTTT CASSQGGTPWPQHF
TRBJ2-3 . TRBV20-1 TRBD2 TGCAGTGCTAGCGGGTCGGCTAGCGGAATCACAGATACGCAGTATTTT CSASGSASGITDTQYF
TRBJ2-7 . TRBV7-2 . TGTGCCAGCAGCCTCCGGACCTACTCCTACGAGCAGTACTTC CASSLRTYSYEQYF
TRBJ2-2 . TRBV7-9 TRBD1 TGTGCCAGCAGCCAACCTGTGACAGGGGGGACCGGGGAGCTGTTTTTT CASSQPVTGGTGELFF
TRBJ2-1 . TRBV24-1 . TGTGCCACCAGTGATGCCCACTACAATAAGCAGTTCTTC CATSDAHYNKQFF
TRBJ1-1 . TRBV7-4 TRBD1 TGTGCCAGCAGCCCCGGCTTAGTTGGCAGGGGGTACATGAACACTGAAGCTTTCTTT CASSPGLVGRGYMNTEAFF
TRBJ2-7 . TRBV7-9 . TGTGCCAGCAGCTTAGCCTCCGAGGGGGTTGGCTACGAGCAGTACTTC CASSLASEGVGYEQYF